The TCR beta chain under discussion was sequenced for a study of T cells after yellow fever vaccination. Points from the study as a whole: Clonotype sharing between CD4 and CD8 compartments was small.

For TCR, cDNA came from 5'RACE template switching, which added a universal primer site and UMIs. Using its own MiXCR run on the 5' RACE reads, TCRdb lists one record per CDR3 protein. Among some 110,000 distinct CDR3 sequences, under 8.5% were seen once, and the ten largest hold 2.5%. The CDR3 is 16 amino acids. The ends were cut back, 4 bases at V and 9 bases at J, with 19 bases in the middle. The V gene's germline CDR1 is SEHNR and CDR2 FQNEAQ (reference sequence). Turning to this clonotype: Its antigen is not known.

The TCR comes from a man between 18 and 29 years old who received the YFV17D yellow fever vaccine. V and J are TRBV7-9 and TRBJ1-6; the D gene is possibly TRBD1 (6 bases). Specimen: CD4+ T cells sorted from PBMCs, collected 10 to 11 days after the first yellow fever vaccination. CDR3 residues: CASSSNLGGLTSPLHF. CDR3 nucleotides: TGTGCCAGCAGCTCGAATTTAGGGGGTTTGACTTCACCCCTCCACTTT.